These 13 T cell receptor beta chains were sequenced from one sample in a study of blood T cell repertoires in COVID-19. Some clones are missing from TCRdb's copy, which holds only in-frame ones; the method was immunoSEQ multiplex PCR. The data show more than 200,000 clones, with around nine tenths seen just once and approximately 1.5% held by the top ten. Sample: PBMCs or T cells enriched from blood (not recorded which). The origin of the receptors is a woman aged 50 to 65 who had recovered from COVID-19.

The chain employs TRBV28 and TRBJ2-1; tentative D call: TRBD2 (6 bases). V lost 4 bases, J lost 7 bases, and 14 bases lay in between. In germline, CDR1 is MDHEN, CDR2 SYDVKM. The CDR3 runs to 14 residues. In DNA form, the CDR3 reads TGTGCCAGCAGTTCCGTGACTAGTCCAAATGAGCAGTTCTTC. As protein: CASSSVTSPNEQFF. The whole variable domain, filled in from reference TRBV28 and TRBJ2-1, reads DVKVTQSSRYLVKRTGEKVFLECVQDMDHENMFWYRQDPGLGLRLIYFSYDVKMKEKGDIPEGYSVSREKKERFSLILESASTNQTSMYLCASSSVTSPNEQFFGPGTRLTVL.

This chain's CDR3 is CASSLGVTGVNTGELFF. DNA for the CDR3: TGTGCCAGCAGCTTGGGAGTGACAGGGGTGAACACCGGGGAGCTGTTTTTT. V gene TRBV5-8 combines with J gene TRBJ2-2; 8 bases are a match to TRBD1. J gave up 1 base and V 0 bases, and 5 bases lay outside the gene matches. The V gene's germline CDR1 is SGHTS and CDR2 YDEGEE. The CDR3 consists of 17 residues.

This clone was seen a few times. The chain joins TRBV28 to TRBJ1-6; weak D call: TRBD1 (6 bases). The CDR3 contains 16 residues. The V gene's germline CDR1 is MDHEN and CDR2 SYDVKM. V lost 2 bases, J lost 4 bases, and 12 bases lay in between. CDR3 protein: CASSLRQGRYNSPLHF. Written as DNA, the CDR3 is TGTGCCAGCAGTTTACGTCAGGGGAGATATAATTCACCCCTCCACTTT. Full variable domain (outside the CDR3, taken from reference TRBV28 and TRBJ1-6): DVKVTQSSRYLVKRTGEKVFLECVQDMDHENMFWYRQDPGLGLRLIYFSYDVKMKEKGDIPEGYSVSREKKERFSLILESASTNQTSMYLCASSLRQGRYNSPLHFGNGTRLTVT.

The chain is built from TRBV19 and TRBJ2-5; D is perhaps TRBD2 (5 bases). CDR3 size: 13 residues. Trimming took off 5 bases at V and 3 bases at J, with 10 bases between the two ends. The germline gives CDR1 LNHDA, CDR2 SQIVND (reference sequence). The CDR3 bases are TGTGCCAGTAGTCTAGGGCGGGAAGAGACCCAGTACTTC. Translation: CASSLGREETQYF.

This clone was detected once. The chain links TRBV3-1 (or the pseudogene TRBV3-2) to TRBJ1-3; 9 bases fit TRBD1. The CDR3 loop spans 17 amino acids. The V gene's germline CDR1 is LGHDT and CDR2 YNNKEL (reference sequence). Trimming took 0 bases from V and 3 from J; bases not matched to a gene: 6. As DNA, the CDR3 is TGTGCCAGCAGCCAAGATATAACAGGGGGCAGTGGAAACACCATATATTTT. Protein: CASSQDITGGSGNTIYF.

V and J are TRBV28 and TRBJ1-2; D perhaps matches TRBD1 (5 bases). This CDR3 has 11 amino acids. CDR1 is MDHEN, CDR2 SYDVKM, per germline. Between the trimmed V and J ends, which lost 10 bases and 6 bases, there was a span of 12 bases. This CDR3 reads CATRGGDGYTF. The DNA for the CDR3 is TGTGCCACCCGTGGGGGGGATGGCTACACCTTC.

The V gene is TRBV28, the J gene TRBJ1-1, with 9 bases fitting TRBD1. Germline V gene sequence: CDR1 MDHEN, CDR2 SYDVKM. CDR3 length: 14 residues. Unmatched junction bases numbered 4, after V lost 4 bases and J lost 4 bases. CDR3 coding DNA: TGTGCCAGCAGTTACGGACAGGGGAGCACTGAAGCTTTCTTT. Translated: CASSYGQGSTEAFF.

This chain joins TRBV2 and TRBJ2-7; D call uncertain. This CDR3 has 13 amino acids. The V end was cut by 4 bases, the J end by 0 bases, with 7 bases between. Germline V CDR1 and CDR2: SNHLY, FYNNEI. CDR3 region: CASSVIGSYEQYF. Here the CDR3 DNA reads TGTGCCAGCAGTGTGATCGGCTCCTACGAGCAGTACTTC.

This chain links TRBV14 with TRBJ2-3, with 9 bases identical to TRBD2. The CDR3 contains 17 residues. The germline CDR1 and CDR2 sequences are SGHDN and FVKESK. V lost 0 bases, J lost 5 bases, and 9 bases stayed unmatched. The CDR3 spells CASSQETWLAGLDTQYF. The CDR3 nucleotides read TGTGCCAGCAGCCAAGAAACCTGGCTAGCGGGACTAGATACGCAGTATTTT.

This clone was detected only a few times. V gene TRBV27 combines with J gene TRBJ2-1; D is unresolved. The CDR3 has 18 residues. Between the trimmed V and J ends, which lost 7 bases and 6 bases, there was a span of 28 bases. CDR1 is MNHEY, CDR2 SMNVEV, per germline (reference sequence). The CDR3 loop reads CASTHSSFPGLLGNEQFF. For the CDR3, the DNA is TGTGCCAGCACCCATTCATCTTTCCCAGGCCTACTGGGCAATGAGCAGTTCTTC.

This clone has only one observation. The J gene is TRBJ2-2, the V gene TRBV2; no reliable D call. V was pared by 5 bases and J by 4 bases, with 14 bases between. CDR3 size: 15 residues. Germline V gives CDR1 SNHLY, CDR2 FYNNEI. The CDR3 protein is CASSSGVFGTGELFF. The CDR3 DNA reads TGTGCCAGCAGTTCCGGAGTTTTCGGCACCGGGGAGCTGTTTTTT. The whole variable domain, filled in from reference TRBV2 and TRBJ2-2, reads EPEVTQTPSHQVTQMGQEVILRCVPISNHLYFYWYRQILGQKVEFLVSFYNNEISEKSEIFDDQFSVERPDGSNFTLKIRSTKLEDSAMYFCASSSGVFGTGELFFGEGSRLTVL.

The chain recombines TRBV2 with TRBJ2-5; 8 nucleotides line up with TRBD1. The CDR3 length is 14 residues. Looked up from germline, CDR1 is SNHLY and CDR2 is FYNNEI. Unmatched junction bases numbered 3, after V lost 5 bases and J lost 1 base. CDR3 protein: CASSPGQGQETQYF. The CDR3 coding sequence is TGTGCCAGCAGTCCAGGACAGGGCCAAGAGACCCAGTACTTC.

The chain combines TRBV19 with TRBJ1-5, with D uncertain. This CDR3 spans 14 amino acids. CDR1 is LNHDA and CDR2 is SQIVND in the germline V gene (reference sequence). Trimming took 5 bases from V and 0 from J, leaving 8 bases between them. The CDR3 sequence: CASSRRYSNQPQHF. In DNA form, the CDR3 reads TGTGCCAGTAGTCGGCGGTATAGCAATCAGCCCCAGCATTTT.